This T cell receptor (beta chain) stems from a study of human T cells and chemical hapten exposure. Germline CDR1 SGHTA, CDR2 FQGNSA. Trimming took 4 bases from V and 4 from J, leaving 19 bases between them. The CDR3 sequence is 17 residues long. Findings and caveats of the study: Expanded TCRs were compared with controls, and the expanded TCRs formed significantly more large CDR3 similarity clusters.

Noted time point: patch test 2, 6 weeks after DPC sensitization. Specified treatment: therapeutic diphenylcyclopropenone sensitization with weekly scalp DPC. The study extracted total RNA from unfractionated whole blood. This clonotype has just a few counts. The antigen is unknown. TCRdb used MiXCR to reprocess the RACE reads, holding one entry per CDR3 protein. The data show approximately 87,000 distinct CDR3 sequences, approximately 10% seen once. The J gene is TRBJ1-4, the V gene TRBV7-2; tentatively, D is TRBD1 (5 bases). Source: whole blood, taken in connection with sensitization to the hapten diphenylcyclopropenone (DPC). The TCR originated in a woman between 40 and 55 years old with alopecia areata. Some clones in this sample may be carry-over from other donors' samples. CDR3 loop: CASSSIGFGDLNEKLFF. CDR3 sequence (DNA): TGTGCCAGCAGCTCAATCGGGTTTGGGGACCTTAATGAAAAACTGTTTTTT. The whole variable domain, remainder taken from reference TRBV7-2 and TRBJ1-4, is GAGVSQSPSNKVTEKGKDVELRCDPISGHTALYWYRQSLGQGLEFLIYFQGNSAPDKSGLPSDRFSAERTGGSVSTLTIQRTQQEDSAVYLCASSSIGFGDLNEKLFFGSGTQLSVL.